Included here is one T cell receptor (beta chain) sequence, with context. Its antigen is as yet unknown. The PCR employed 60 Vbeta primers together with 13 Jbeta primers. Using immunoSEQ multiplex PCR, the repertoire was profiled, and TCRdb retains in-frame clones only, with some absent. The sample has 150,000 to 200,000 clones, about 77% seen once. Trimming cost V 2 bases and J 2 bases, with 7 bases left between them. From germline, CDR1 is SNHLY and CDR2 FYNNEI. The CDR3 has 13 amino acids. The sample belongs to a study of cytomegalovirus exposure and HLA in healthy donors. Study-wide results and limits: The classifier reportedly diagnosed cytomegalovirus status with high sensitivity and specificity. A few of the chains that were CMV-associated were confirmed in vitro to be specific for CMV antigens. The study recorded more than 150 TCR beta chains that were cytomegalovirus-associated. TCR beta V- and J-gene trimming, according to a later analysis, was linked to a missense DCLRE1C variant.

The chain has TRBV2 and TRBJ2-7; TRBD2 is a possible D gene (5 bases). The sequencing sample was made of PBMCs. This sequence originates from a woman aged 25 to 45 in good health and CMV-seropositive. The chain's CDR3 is CASSEQEAYEQYF. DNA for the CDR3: TGTGCCAGCAGTGAACAGGAGGCCTACGAGCAGTACTTC.